This note documents a single T cell receptor (beta chain) sequence. The clone's antigen remains unknown. Qualities for individual bases were not recorded, and no much larger clone is one base off. In Seattle, one collaborating source enrolled patients while the infection was active and tracked those patients longitudinally over the course of disease. Whole blood was collected in K2EDTA tubes by collaborating institutions according to the institutions' own protocols. For TCRbeta analysis, collaborators shipped samples as frozen whole blood, isolated PBMCs, or DNA extracted from either of those sample types. The immunoSEQ Assay, a bias-controlled multiplex PCR, was used to amplify TCRbeta CDR3 regions from genomic DNA. The authors' analysis ran thus. The number of nucleated cells in each sample was estimated by amplification of reference gene primers within the assay. To quantify the absolute abundance of each unique TCRbeta CDR3 rearrangement, sequence reads were collapsed and filtered. For each sample, productive Simpson clonality was calculated by taking the square root of Simpson's diversity index across productive rearrangements. Sourced from immuneACCESS, this table was stored by TCRdb with only in-frame sequences that have V and J called. A share of the clones is absent; for the studies checked, an unresolved V gene accounts for under half, and the remainder has no known explanation. The DNA was the basis for D and trimming; V, J and clone size are from that table. A total of about 130,000 clones appear in this sample, 70% to 80% of them only once. Of the sample, 5% falls within the top ten clones.

The sample is drawn from a study of blood T cell repertoires in COVID-19 (TCRdb year 2020). Background on the whole study: Samples covering the acute and convalescent phases of COVID-19 were provided by collaborators in the United States, Italy and Spain. The prospective study material was composed of cDNA or gDNA derived from T cells, B-cell-depleted T cells, or PBMCs. The dataset comprised deeply sampled blood TCRbeta repertoires from subjects exposed to, actively infected with, or recovered from COVID-19. The repertoires were made available in a free public database intended to serve as a resource for research on the immune response to SARS-CoV-2. The samples were drawn from two sources: the first 160 participants of the ongoing ImmuneRACE study, and 1,000 to 1,500 subjects contributed by 6 global collaborators. Sample metadata almost always included a de-identified subject ID, COVID-19 status, age in years and sex. HLA class I and class II types, where available, came from metadata supplied by the sample provider rather than from assay-based typing.

The research as a whole found: How much clinical and demographic metadata was included differed by source and by participant, and the metadata was provided uncurated.

This clonotype was obtained from a woman aged 70-85 years with COVID-19, enrolled during active disease. The sequenced sample consisted of peripheral blood.

The CDR3 reads as follows: CASSYIQGAGEAFF. The DNA is TGTGCCAGCAGTTACATACAGGGGGCGGGTGAAGCTTTCTTT. Recombination joined TRBV6-5 with TRBJ1-1, with 9 bases aligning to TRBD1. The CDR3 numbers 14 residues from cysteine through phenylalanine. Of the read, only the CDR3 DNA is kept; its 42 bases are in frame from base 1. Relative to germline, V is missing 2 bases and J is missing 7 bases, with 5 bases of the junction outside any gene match. CDR1 and CDR2 were assigned from the germline V gene as MNHEY and SVGAGI.